The clone carrying this T cell receptor (beta chain) appeared a single time. Antigen: not known. Measured with immunoSEQ multiplex PCR; TCRdb has only the in-frame clones, and not every one. The sample has 99,000 or so clones, roughly 90% seen once. Documented time point: cycle 4 day 1 (C4D1), after more than five weeks of nivolumab. All patients relapsed after autologous stem cell transplantation, and brentuximab vedotin exposure varied. This sample is part of a study of PD-1 blockade in classical Hodgkin lymphoma. Study details: Patients were treated with nivolumab at 3 mg/kg, and this was given intravenously every 2 weeks. Study outcomes and limitations: Nivolumab starters within 1 year of ASCT were excluded. Only CD4+ TCR diversity, not CD8+, had risen significantly by C4D1.

With V trimmed by 5 bases and J by 8 bases, 10 bases remained unmatched. CDR1 and CDR2 from the germline V gene are MNHEY and SMNVEV (reference sequence). The CDR3 is 14 residues long. The chain is built from TRBV27 and TRBJ1-2, with TRBD1 matching over 8 bases. The sample here was peripheral blood mononuclear cells (PBMCs), taken before the fourth cycle of nivolumab. The sequence derives from a human donor with classical Hodgkin lymphoma. CDR3 sequence: CASSERGQGDGYTF. The CDR3 DNA reads TGTGCCAGCAGTGAAAGAGGACAGGGTGACGGCTACACCTTC.